This entry is about one T cell receptor beta chain. Mismatch with germline at one junction end may stem from a read error. The sample originates from a study of PD-1 blockade in mismatch repair-deficient tumors. Study-wide background: All were previously treated, progressing patients with eleven to twelve mismatch repair-deficient cancer types.

The CDR3 has 13 amino acids. CDR1 and CDR2 from the germline V gene are SGHRS and YFSETQ. This table comes from immunoSEQ multiplex PCR, and its TCRdb copy is limited to in-frame clones, with some not included. Of about 79,000 clones in the sample, around 80% were seen once. Source: peripheral blood, taken 44 weeks after starting pembrolizumab. V and J are TRBV5-1 and TRBJ2-1; the D call may be TRBD1 or TRBD2 (6 bases each). This receptor was taken from an adult with mismatch repair-deficient cancer. CDR3 coding DNA: TGCGCCAGCAGCTTGGAGGGACTGCCAGGGGTGGTCTTC. This gives the protein CASSLEGLPGVVF.